The 32 T cell receptor beta chains below come from one sample, sequenced in a study of beta chain features in type 1 diabetes. The sequenced template was cDNA made from the entire isolated RNA. The data were produced by immunoSEQ multiplex PCR, yet TCRdb's version contains in-frame clones alone and is incomplete. The sample comprises 150,000 or so clones, 11% of which are singletons, and around 2% rests with the top ten. Specimen: central memory CD4+ T cells from blood. Receptor source: a man between 18 and 35 years old in good health.

V and J are TRBV9 and TRBJ2-1; TRBD1 might be the D (5 bases). V lost 4 bases to trimming and J lost 4 bases, with 15 bases between them. The CDR3 contains 15 residues. Germline V gene lookup returns CDR1 SGDLS and CDR2 YYNGEE. CDR3 protein: CASSYMGLGYNEQFF. CDR3 DNA sequence: TGTGCCAGCAGCTATATGGGGCTGGGGTACAATGAGCAGTTCTTC.

This chain joins TRBV9 and TRBJ2-4, with 8 bases that match TRBD1. V shed 0 bases and J 4 bases; nucleotides not matched to a gene: 6. Germline V gives CDR1 SGDLS, CDR2 YYNGEE. The CDR3 loop spans 16 amino acids. CDR3: CASSVDLDRVKNIQYF. In nucleotides, the CDR3 is TGTGCCAGCAGCGTAGACCTGGACAGGGTAAAAAACATTCAGTACTTC.

The chain combines TRBV4-1 with TRBJ1-5, with 7 bases lining up with TRBD1. The V gene end was trimmed by 0 bases and the J gene end by 7 bases; junction bases not matched to a gene: 6. This CDR3 is 15 amino acids long. Germline-derived CDR1 and CDR2 are MGHRA and YSYEKL. The CDR3 loop is CASSQDPGGHQPQHF. CDR3 in DNA: TGCGCCAGCAGCCAAGATCCAGGGGGGCACCAGCCCCAGCATTTT.

This clone was counted only a few times. CDR3 sequence reads: CASSTIAGDTQYF. The CDR3 nucleotides are TGTGCCAGCAGCACCATAGCGGGGGATACGCAGTATTTT. The V gene is TRBV7-9, the J gene TRBJ2-3; 8 bases are shared with TRBD2. The ends lost 5 bases at V and 6 bases at J; junction bases unmatched: 4. The germline V gene encodes CDR1 SEHNR and CDR2 FQNEAQ (reference sequence). The CDR3 has 13 amino acids.

This clone was counted a few times. The V call is TRBV9, the J call TRBJ2-2; no reliable D call. The CDR3 loop spans 16 amino acids. Germline V gene data show CDR1 as SGDLS and CDR2 as YYNGEE. Trimming left V 0 bases short and J 0 bases short, with 9 bases between. CDR3 coding DNA: TGTGCCAGCAGCGTAGAAACAAAGGCGAACACCGGGGAGCTGTTTTTT. It specifies CASSVETKANTGELFF. Supplemented by reference TRBV9 and TRBJ2-2, the full variable domain reads DSGVTQTPKHLITATGQRVTLRCSPRSGDLSVYWYQQSLDQGLQFLIQYYNGEERAKGNILERFSAQQFPDLHSELNLSSLELGDSALYFCASSVETKANTGELFFGEGSRLTVL.

V gene TRBV4-1 combines with J gene TRBJ1-5; 8 bases map to TRBD1. The V gene end was trimmed by 8 bases and the J gene end by 5 bases; junction bases not matched to a gene: 5. The CDR3 has 13 amino acids. Germline assignment: CDR1 MGHRA and CDR2 YSYEKL. CDR3 sequence reads: CASSATGDQPQHF. In DNA form, the CDR3 reads TGCGCCAGCTCAGCGACAGGGGATCAGCCCCAGCATTTT.

V is TRBV7-8 and J is TRBJ1-4; D not certain. Germline loops: CDR1 SGHVS, CDR2 FQNEAQ. The CDR3 is made up of 16 amino acids. Trimming stripped 6 bases from V and 5 bases from J, with 19 bases between. The CDR3 here is CASRRTPLLPNEKLFF. CDR3 nucleotides: TGTGCCAGCAGGCGTACGCCGTTGCTTCCAAATGAAAAACTGTTTTTT. The entire variable domain, with the rest obtained from reference TRBV7-8 and TRBJ1-4, is as follows: GAGVSQSPRYKVAKRGQDVALRCDPISGHVSLFWYQQALGQGPEFLTYFQNEAQLDKSGLPSDRFFAERPEGSVSTLKIQRTQQEDSAVYLCASRRTPLLPNEKLFFGSGTQLSVL.

The chain joins TRBV5-4 to TRBJ2-5, with TRBD1 as a possible D gene (5 bases). This CDR3 region has 13 residues. Per germline, CDR1 SGHNT and CDR2 YYREEE (reference sequence). V was clipped by 4 bases and J by 2 bases, with 9 bases between them. CDR3 region: CASSPTVQETQYF. The CDR3 nucleotides read TGTGCCAGCAGCCCGACAGTGCAAGAGACCCAGTACTTC.

This clone has a handful of counts. The chain is built from TRBV9 and TRBJ1-1, with no clear D. CDR1 SGDLS and CDR2 YYNGEE come from the germline V gene. CDR3 length: 15 amino acids. V lost 6 bases and J lost 3, with 18 bases in between. The CDR3 reads CASTPAPLRDTEAFF. CDR3 coding DNA: TGTGCCAGCACCCCAGCCCCTCTACGGGACACTGAAGCTTTCTTT.

Many counts were recorded for this clone. V is TRBV5-5 and J is TRBJ1-3; TRBD1 is a possible D gene (5 bases). V was trimmed by 1 base and J by 6 bases, leaving 11 bases between them. The CDR3 has 14 residues. Germline V CDR1 and CDR2: SGHKS, YYEKEE (reference sequence). The CDR3 nucleotides read TGTGCCAGCAGCTTGACGGGGGTCGAAAACACCATATATTTT. This codes for CASSLTGVENTIYF.

This clone came up a few times. The chain links TRBV4-2 to TRBJ1-2; no clear D gene. Germline V gene sequence: CDR1 LGHNA, CDR2 YNFKEQ. Trimming removed 4 bases at V and 8 bases at J, with 11 bases between. This CDR3 region has 12 residues. In DNA, the CDR3 is TGTGCCAGCAGCCCTAGCGGAGAAGGCTACACCTTC. It codes for CASSPSGEGYTF.

The chain links TRBV7-6 to TRBJ2-7; 7 nucleotides line up with TRBD1. The germline V gene encodes CDR1 SGHVS and CDR2 FNYEAQ. After removal of 3 bases from V and 6 bases from J, the junction contained 5 bases not matched to a gene. The CDR3 totals 13 residues. The CDR3 is CASSLARQGEQYF. CDR3 nucleotide sequence: TGTGCCAGCAGCTTGGCCCGACAGGGCGAGCAGTACTTC. The entire variable domain, with the rest obtained from reference TRBV7-6 and TRBJ2-7, is as follows: GAGVSQSPRYKVTKRGQDVALRCDPISGHVSLYWYRQALGQGPEFLTYFNYEAQQDKSGLPNDRFSAERPEGSISTLTIQRTEQRDSAMYRCASSLARQGEQYFGPGTRLTVT.

This clone was picked up a small number of times. The chain joins TRBV18 to TRBJ1-2, with TRBD1 identical over 8 bases. There are 15 residues in the CDR3. The trim removed 2 bases at V and 4 bases at J, leaving 6 bases unmatched. Looked up from germline, CDR1 is KGHSH and CDR2 is LQKENI. The CDR3 bases are TGTGCCAGCTCACCATTGACAGGGGCTAGCTATGGCTACACCTTC. This translates into CASSPLTGASYGYTF.

The rearrangement uses TRBV7-2 and TRBJ2-4; D is unresolved. The CDR3 covers 15 residues. The germline CDR1 and CDR2 sequences are SGHTA and FQGNSA. V was trimmed by 5 bases and J by 0 bases, leaving 11 bases between them. The CDR3 loop reads CASSLAWGAKNIQYF. The CDR3 nucleotides read TGTGCCAGCAGCCTCGCCTGGGGAGCCAAAAACATTCAGTACTTC.

The V and J genes are TRBV2 and TRBJ2-4; 7 nucleotides align to TRBD2. Germline assignment: CDR1 SNHLY and CDR2 FYNNEI. V gave up 7 bases and J gave up 12 bases; unmatched junction bases: 6. The CDR3 covers 11 residues. The CDR3 DNA sequence: TGTGCCAGCACCTCAGCGGGACCTCAGTACTTC. It translates to CASTSAGPQYF.

The CDR3 bases are TGTGCCAGCAGCTTTGGTGATCAGCCCCAGCATTTT. The encoded protein is CASSFGDQPQHF. The chain has TRBV7-2 and TRBJ1-5; D unclear. Deletions cut 3 bases from V and 5 bases from J, with 5 bases between. Per the germline V gene, CDR1 is SGHTA and CDR2 is FQGNSA. There are 12 residues in the CDR3.

This clone was seen only once. The chain joins TRBV27 to TRBJ2-4; no clear D. Trimming removed 4 bases at V and 1 base at J, with 11 bases between. The CDR3 length is 15 residues. Germline assignment: CDR1 MNHEY and CDR2 SMNVEV (reference sequence). The CDR3 DNA sequence: TGTGCCAGCAGTTCCGCCTCCCTGGCCAAAAACATTCAGTACTTC. It translates to CASSSASLAKNIQYF.

This chain connects TRBV2 to TRBJ2-2; no clear D. CDR3 size: 15 residues. Trimming shortened V by 5 bases and J by 0 bases, and 10 bases separated the two germline ends. Looked up from germline, CDR1 is SNHLY and CDR2 is FYNNEI. CDR3 in amino acids: CASSLTPTNTGELFF. CDR3 DNA: TGTGCCAGCAGTTTGACACCAACGAACACCGGGGAGCTGTTTTTT.

Note on this clone: Other DNA sequences within the sample encode an identical CDR3. V and J are TRBV30 and TRBJ1-5; D is undetermined. The V end lost 0 bases, the J end lost 2 bases, and 5 bases lay between the germline ends. CDR3 length: 13 amino acids. The germline V gene encodes CDR1 GTSNPN and CDR2 SVGIG (reference sequence). The CDR3 nucleotides are TGTGCCTGGAGTGTACTTGGCAATCAGCCCCAGCATTTT. Protein product: CAWSVLGNQPQHF.

The table lists this clone with a few counts. The J gene is TRBJ2-1, the V gene TRBV4-2; 8 positions agree with TRBD2. This CDR3 comprises 18 residues. Germline V gene lookup returns CDR1 LGHNA and CDR2 YNFKEQ. V dropped 1 base and J dropped 4; count of bases not matched to a gene: 12. CDR3 region: CASSQVAGGASDYNEQFF. CDR3 DNA sequence: TGTGCCAGCAGCCAAGTTGCCGGGGGGGCCTCAGATTACAATGAGCAGTTCTTC.

This clone was seen more than once but under ten times. The chain recombines TRBV13 with TRBJ2-3, with 9 bases matching TRBD2. CDR1 is PRHDT and CDR2 is FYEKMQ in the germline V gene (reference sequence). Trimming cost V 2 bases and J 0 bases; bases outside gene matches: 6. The CDR3 consists of 17 residues. CDR3 coding DNA: TGTGCCAGCAGCTTACGCTCTAGCGGGGTTAGCACAGATACGCAGTATTTT. It yields the protein CASSLRSSGVSTDTQYF.

This clone was found many times. Other DNA sequences from this sample encode an identical CDR3 as well. The genes are TRBV7-2 and TRBJ2-7, with D hard to call. CDR3 length: 12 residues. In germline, CDR1 is SGHTA, CDR2 FQGNSA. V gave up 1 base and J gave up 6 bases, with 7 bases separating them. CDR3 nucleotide sequence: TGTGCCAGCAGCTTAGAGGTGGGCGAGCAGTACTTC. Protein: CASSLEVGEQYF.

This rearrangement joins TRBV2 to TRBJ2-3, with D hard to call. Per germline, CDR1 SNHLY and CDR2 FYNNEI. The CDR3 consists of 12 residues. The V and J ends lost 4 bases and 3 bases respectively, with 5 bases between them. CDR3 sequence reads: CASSGDTDTQYF. CDR3 bases: TGTGCCAGCAGTGGGGATACAGATACGCAGTATTTT.

The table lists this clone with a few counts. This chain joins TRBV7-9 and TRBJ2-3; tentatively, D is TRBD1 or TRBD2 (6 bases each). Trimming took off 5 bases at V and 7 bases at J, with 28 bases between the two ends. CDR1 is SEHNR, CDR2 FQNEAQ, per germline (reference sequence). The CDR3 sequence is 18 residues long. The CDR3 DNA follows: TGTGCCAGCAGCCAGATCTTGGGGGCCGGGGAGGTCAGGAATACGCAGTATTTT. Protein sequence: CASSQILGAGEVRNTQYF.

This chain links TRBV7-3 with TRBJ1-2; D remains ambiguous. V was cut by 4 bases and J by 8 bases, with 14 bases left in between. The CDR3 length is 13 residues. Germline loops: CDR1 SGHTA, CDR2 FQGTGA. DNA for the CDR3: TGTGCCAGCAGCTCCCATTGGGCGGAGGGCTACACCTTC. Translating it yields CASSSHWAEGYTF.

Of note for this clone: The sample has other DNA sequences that encode this CDR3 too. The rearrangement uses TRBV28 and TRBJ2-7; D remains ambiguous. Germline values: CDR1 MDHEN, CDR2 SYDVKM. Trimming stripped 6 bases from V and 1 base from J, with 7 bases between. CDR3 length: 12 amino acids. Here the CDR3 reads CASSLSSYEQYF. CDR3 nucleotides: TGTGCCAGCAGCCTGAGTTCCTACGAGCAGTACTTC.

This clone was detected a few times. The V and J genes are TRBV4-2 and TRBJ1-4; D not certain. The V gene lost 1 base and the J gene lost 8 bases, with 14 bases spanning the gap. CDR3 size: 15 residues. Germline V gene data show CDR1 as LGHNA and CDR2 as YNFKEQ. CDR3 sequence: CASSQARANGEKLFF. The CDR3 nucleotides read TGTGCCAGCAGCCAAGCTCGGGCCAATGGGGAAAAACTGTTTTTT.

J is TRBJ2-5 and V is TRBV28; 9 bases match TRBD1. Trimming cost V 7 bases and J 5 bases; bases outside gene matches: 2. The CDR3 is 12 residues long. Germline loops: CDR1 MDHEN, CDR2 SYDVKM. For the CDR3, the DNA is TGTGCCAGCAACAGGGGGCGGGAGACCCAGTACTTC. Translated, it gives CASNRGRETQYF.

The rearrangement joins TRBV28 to TRBJ2-5; 7 bases match TRBD1. CDR3 length: 15 amino acids. V was pared by 4 bases and J by 4 bases, with 9 bases of the junction left unmatched. Germline V gene sequence: CDR1 MDHEN, CDR2 SYDVKM. CDR3 amino acids: CASSSRTGSAETQYF. CDR3 DNA: TGTGCCAGCAGTTCTCGGACAGGATCGGCAGAGACCCAGTACTTC.

In this sample, this clone turned up a few times. A much larger clone differs from this one at a single base, so this may be a read error. The V and J genes are TRBV7-7 and TRBJ2-5; no firm D call. The V gene lost 5 bases and the J gene lost 3 bases, with 4 bases spanning the gap. The CDR3 is 11 amino acids. The germline V gene has CDR1 SSHAT and CDR2 FNYEAQ (reference sequence). The CDR3 loop is CASSTEETQYF. CDR3 sequence (DNA): TGTGCCAGCAGCACGGAAGAGACCCAGTACTTC.

This clone was detected a few times. This same CDR3 is encoded by further DNA sequences in the sample. The chain employs TRBV7-2 and TRBJ2-2; D unclear. Germline CDR1 reads SGHTA; CDR2 reads FQGNSA. Between the trimmed V and J ends, which lost 0 bases and 4 bases, there was a span of 3 bases. The CDR3 sequence is 13 residues long. CDR3 region: CASSLALTGELFF. The CDR3 DNA reads as TGTGCCAGCAGCTTAGCGCTCACCGGGGAGCTGTTTTTT. Based on the CDR3 plus reference TRBV7-2 and TRBJ2-2, the full variable domain is GAGVSQSPSNKVTEKGKDVELRCDPISGHTALYWYRQSLGQGLEFLIYFQGNSAPDKSGLPSDRFSAERTGGSVSTLTIQRTQQEDSAVYLCASSLALTGELFFGEGSRLTVL.

V and J are TRBV18 and TRBJ2-7; the match to TRBD2 covers 13 bases. The CDR3 spans 16 residues. Germline V CDR1 and CDR2: KGHSH, LQKENI. With V trimmed by 1 base and J by 6 bases, 6 bases remained unmatched. The CDR3 spells CASSPLGTSGNGEQYF. The DNA for the CDR3 is TGTGCCAGCTCACCACTTGGGACTAGCGGGAATGGCGAGCAGTACTTC.